These T cell receptor beta chains were read from a single sample in a study of molecular identifiers for immune sequencing clone quantification. TCRdb fed the PCR reads into MiXCR, producing one record per CDR3 protein. The sample includes hundreds of thousands of distinct CDR3 sequences, under 25% of them seen just once. The sequenced sample consisted of naive CD8+ T cells from blood, with Jurkat cell RNA spiked in. Receptor source: a human donor in good health. Some libraries in this study had Jurkat cell RNA spiked in. Both conserved end residues are part of each CDR3. The order of the fields is clone size, D gene, V gene, J gene, CDR3 DNA, CDR3 protein. The D gene is left open where the match is weak. Clone size is shown for a subset of rows, as once, few, many or a class of expanded clone.

clone_size: few; d_call: NA; v_call: TRBV2; j_call: TRBJ1-4; cdr3_nt: TGTGCCAGCAGTGAAGGGGGTGCAACTAATGAAAAACTGTTTTTT; cdr3_aa: CASSEGGATNEKLFF
clone_size: few; d_call: TRBD2; v_call: TRBV7-8; j_call: TRBJ2-3; cdr3_nt: TGTGCCAGCACCCTAGGGGGAACCGGGACTAGGGACGCAGATACGCAGTATTTT; cdr3_aa: CASTLGGTGTRDADTQYF
clone_size: many; d_call: TRBD2; v_call: TRBV7-9; j_call: TRBJ2-3; cdr3_nt: TGTGCCAGCAGCTCTAGCGGTGGCACAGATACGCAGTATTTT; cdr3_aa: CASSSSGGTDTQYF
clone_size: few; d_call: TRBD1; v_call: TRBV6-2/TRBV6-3; j_call: TRBJ2-1; cdr3_nt: TGTGCCAGCAGTCCGCCGGACAGGTACGGTGAGCAGTTCTTC; cdr3_aa: CASSPPDRYGEQFF
clone_size: many; d_call: TRBD1; v_call: TRBV28; j_call: TRBJ1-3; cdr3_nt: TGTGCCAGCAGGCCTACAGGGGGCATTGGAAACACCATATATTTT; cdr3_aa: CASRPTGGIGNTIYF
clone_size: many; d_call: TRBD1; v_call: TRBV5-1; j_call: TRBJ2-7; cdr3_nt: TGCGCCAGCAGCATTCCCGGGACAGACGAGAGCGAGCAGTACTTC; cdr3_aa: CASSIPGTDESEQYF
clone_size: many; d_call: NA; v_call: TRBV7-9; j_call: TRBJ1-4; cdr3_nt: TGTGCCAGCAGCGAGTCACTCAAGGGCACTAATGAAAAACTGTTTTTT; cdr3_aa: CASSESLKGTNEKLFF
clone_size: many; d_call: NA; v_call: TRBV12-3/TRBV12-4; j_call: TRBJ2-5; cdr3_nt: TGTGCCAGCAGTTTGGGAGCTGCGGGTCATCGGGAGACCCAGTACTTC; cdr3_aa: CASSLGAAGHRETQYF
clone_size: NA; d_call: NA; v_call: TRBV5-4; j_call: TRBJ2-3; cdr3_nt: TGTGCCAGCAGCTTGGAGGGAGCGGCACCTAGCACAGATACGCAGTATTTT; cdr3_aa: CASSLEGAAPSTDTQYF
clone_size: NA; d_call: NA; v_call: TRBV11-2; j_call: TRBJ2-5; cdr3_nt: TGTGCCAGCAGCTTACCGGGGTCGGTGGAGACCCAGTACTTC; cdr3_aa: CASSLPGSVETQYF